Listed below are T cell receptor beta chains from one sample, sequenced in a study of T cell repertoires in cytomegalovirus infection. TCRdb independently ran MiXCR on the reads; one entry per CDR3 protein. Of around 100,000 distinct CDR3 sequences detected, about a tenth appear once; the ten largest clones hold approximately 30%. Their antigens are not known. Sequencing used PBMCs, sequenced either directly or after in vitro stimulation (not recorded which). These receptors all stem from a human donor in good health (CMV status not recorded). Some clones in this sample may be carry-over from other donors' samples. The CDR3 runs from the conserved cysteine through the conserved F or W. A D gene is named only where the DNA matches it firmly. Not every row has a clone size; where given, it reads once, few, many or a size class.

j_call clone_size v_call d_call cdr3_aa cdr3_nt
TRBJ2-6 few TRBV19 TRBD1 CASGSKGQFGFTSSGANVLTF TGTGCCAGTGGATCCAAGGGACAGTTCGGCTTCACAAGTTCTGGGGCCAACGTCCTGACTTTC
TRBJ2-3 many TRBV9 TRBD1 CASSVAGTGGADTQYF TGTGCCAGCAGCGTAGCCGGGACAGGGGGCGCAGATACGCAGTATTTT
TRBJ1-1 NA TRBV6-2/TRBV6-3 NA CASSPGKNTEAFF TGTGCCAGCAGCCCCGGGAAGAACACTGAAGCTTTCTTT
TRBJ1-1 NA TRBV19 TRBD1 CASSIDAGGTEAFF TGTGCCAGTAGTATAGACGCAGGGGGGACTGAAGCTTTCTTT
TRBJ2-4 few TRBV28 TRBD1 CASSAVGQNYIQYF TGTGCCAGCAGTGCCGTGGGACAGAATTACATTCAGTACTTC
TRBJ2-2 many TRBV19 TRBD2 CASSIGTRASGELFF TGTGCCAGTAGTATCGGGACTAGGGCTTCCGGGGAGCTGTTTTTT
TRBJ2-1 many TRBV12-3/TRBV12-4 NA CASSQYNEQFF TGTGCCAGCAGCCAATACAATGAGCAGTTCTTC
TRBJ2-5 NA TRBV28 TRBD1 CASSSGQIQETQYF TGTGCCAGCAGTTCGGGACAGATACAAGAGACCCAGTACTTC
TRBJ2-1 many TRBV7-9 TRBD2 CASSLLAGKFNEQFF TGTGCCAGCAGCTTGCTAGCGGGAAAGTTCAATGAGCAGTTCTTC
TRBJ2-7 many TRBV7-2 TRBD1 CASSVGTGPYEQYF TGTGCCAGCAGCGTCGGGACAGGACCCTACGAGCAGTACTTC
TRBJ2-3 once TRBV20-1 NA CSAPDPGLYTVTQYF TGCAGTGCCCCAGACCCTGGACTATACACAGTTACGCAGTATTTT
TRBJ2-7 many TRBV6-2/TRBV6-3 TRBD2 CASISRTSGIRSYEQYF TGTGCCAGCATTTCTAGGACTAGCGGGATCCGGTCGTACGAGCAGTACTTC
TRBJ2-6 many TRBV7-2 TRBD1 CASSRQGSSGANVLTF TGTGCCAGCAGCCGACAGGGCTCCTCTGGGGCCAACGTCCTGACTTTC
TRBJ1-5 many TRBV19 NA CASSLQRGAVNQPQHF TGTGCCAGTAGTCTCCAAAGGGGCGCCGTCAACCAGCCCCAGCATTTT
TRBJ2-7 NA TRBV28 TRBD1 CASTGTAGYEQYF TGTGCCAGCACTGGGACAGCAGGCTACGAGCAGTACTTC
TRBJ1-6 many TRBV10-3 NA CAISESGNSPLHF TGTGCCATCAGTGAGTCGGGTAATTCACCCCTCCACTTT
TRBJ1-1 few TRBV7-8 NA CASSSGWNTEAFF TGTGCCAGCAGCTCAGGGTGGAACACTGAAGCTTTCTTT
TRBJ1-2 NA TRBV7-6 NA CASSLGGSNYTF TGTGCCAGCAGCTTAGGGGGCAGTAACTACACCTTC
TRBJ2-3 many TRBV23-1 NA CASRKRFTPDTQYF TGCGCCAGCAGAAAGAGATTCACCCCAGATACGCAGTATTTT
TRBJ2-3 few TRBV6-5 NA CASSRIGGSTQYF TGTGCCAGCAGCCGAATAGGGGGTAGTACGCAGTATTTT
TRBJ1-4 many TRBV4-1 TRBD1 CASSQVGIQGPNEKLFF TGCGCCAGCAGCCAAGTTGGGATACAGGGGCCGAATGAAAAACTGTTTTTT
TRBJ2-5 many TRBV7-2 TRBD2 CASSLPGRVETQYF TGTGCCAGCAGCTTACCGGGGAGGGTGGAGACCCAGTACTTC
TRBJ2-7 NA TRBV7-2 NA CASSLASGKQYF TGTGCCAGCAGCTTAGCTTCGGGGAAGCAGTACTTC
TRBJ2-1 few TRBV2 NA CATPPGPSSYNEQFF TGTGCCACCCCACCGGGACCGAGCTCCTACAATGAGCAGTTCTTC
TRBJ2-1 many TRBV6-5 TRBD2 CASSSLRGGRNNEQFF TGTGCCAGCAGTTCCCTACGCGGCGGGAGGAACAATGAGCAGTTCTTC
TRBJ2-1 many TRBV6-5 NA CASSYRGTVDLSYNEQFF TGTGCCAGCAGTTATAGGGGGACCGTCGATCTCTCCTACAATGAGCAGTTCTTC
TRBJ2-1 few TRBV3-1 TRBD2 CASSQVSGGGYNEQFF TGTGCCAGCAGCCAAGTTAGTGGGGGAGGGTACAATGAGCAGTTCTTC
TRBJ2-1 many TRBV7-2 TRBD1 CASSLSTGGGYNEQFF TGTGCCAGCAGCTTGTCGACAGGGGGAGGCTACAATGAGCAGTTCTTC
TRBJ1-5 many TRBV2 NA CASGDGYQPQHF TGTGCCAGCGGGGACGGATATCAGCCCCAGCATTTT
TRBJ1-4 NA TRBV4-1 NA CASSFIQSEKLFF TGCGCCAGCAGCTTTATTCAGTCTGAAAAACTGTTTTTT
TRBJ2-2 few TRBV29-1 NA CSVEEGRGTGELFF TGCAGCGTTGAAGAGGGCAGGGGCACCGGGGAGCTGTTTTTT
TRBJ2-1 NA TRBV4-1 NA CASSQESTQTYNEQFF TGCGCCAGCAGCCAAGAATCGACACAAACTTACAATGAGCAGTTCTTC
TRBJ2-1 few TRBV28 NA CASRARTNEQFF TGTGCCAGCAGAGCTCGCACGAATGAGCAGTTCTTC
TRBJ1-1 many TRBV14 NA CASSQGDYTEAFF TGTGCCAGCAGCCAAGGAGATTACACTGAAGCTTTCTTT
TRBJ1-1 many TRBV6-1 NA CASSPGTEAFF TGTGCCAGCAGCCCGGGCACTGAAGCTTTCTTT
TRBJ2-3 many TRBV7-2 NA CASSLVVTSLTDTQYF TGTGCCAGCAGCTTAGTAGTCACTAGCCTCACAGATACGCAGTATTTT
TRBJ2-5 many TRBV28 NA CASSLNAQETQYF TGTGCCAGCAGTTTAAACGCTCAAGAGACCCAGTACTTC
TRBJ2-7 many TRBV7-2 TRBD1 CASSLIQGVSYEQYF TGTGCCAGCAGCTTAATCCAGGGGGTCTCCTACGAGCAGTACTTC
TRBJ1-4 many TRBV6-5 TRBD1 CASSDDRDNEKLFF TGTGCCAGCAGTGATGACAGGGACAATGAAAAACTGTTTTTT
TRBJ2-1 many TRBV6-2/TRBV6-3 NA CASRQQRTGNHYNEQFF TGTGCCAGCAGACAACAACGTACAGGGAACCATTACAATGAGCAGTTCTTC
TRBJ1-4 few TRBV19 TRBD1 CASSTRTGGNEKLFF TGTGCCAGTAGTACTAGGACAGGCGGAAATGAAAAACTGTTTTTT
TRBJ1-2 few TRBV27 TRBD1 CASSSGQGNYGYTF TGTGCCAGCAGTTCCGGACAGGGCAACTATGGCTACACCTTC
TRBJ1-4 NA TRBV7-2 NA CASSSTHRSEKLFF TGTGCCAGCAGCTCCACGCATCGATCCGAAAAACTGTTTTTT
TRBJ2-3 many TRBV5-1 NA CASSLYGGANTDTQYF TGCGCCAGCAGCTTGTACGGGGGAGCGAACACAGATACGCAGTATTTT
TRBJ2-5 many TRBV7-2 NA CASSLDQETQYF TGTGCCAGCAGCTTGGACCAAGAGACCCAGTACTTC
TRBJ1-5 few TRBV4-1 NA CASSQERLGNQPQHF TGCGCCAGCAGCCAAGAACGCCTGGGCAATCAGCCCCAGCATTTT
TRBJ1-1 many TRBV11-3 TRBD1 CASNDPGGTEAFF TGTGCCAGCAACGACCCAGGGGGCACTGAAGCTTTCTTT
TRBJ1-1 few TRBV4-3 TRBD1 CASSQPPGQGYTEAFF TGCGCCAGCAGCCAGCCCCCGGGACAGGGGTACACTGAAGCTTTCTTT
TRBJ2-1 few TRBV6-2/TRBV6-3 TRBD2 CASSPTSGMGYNEQFF TGTGCCAGCAGTCCCACTAGCGGGATGGGCTACAATGAGCAGTTCTTC
TRBJ2-5 NA TRBV6-2/TRBV6-3 NA CASRRVETQYF TGTGCCAGCAGGAGGGTGGAGACCCAGTACTTC
TRBJ1-4 NA TRBV14 NA CASSHNEKLFF TGTGCCAGCAGCCATAATGAAAAACTGTTTTTT
TRBJ2-2 many TRBV28 TRBD2 CASSSGMNTGELFF TGTGCCAGCAGTAGCGGGATGAACACCGGGGAGCTGTTTTTT
TRBJ2-3 NA TRBV7-9 TRBD2 CASSPQEGLAPDTQYF TGTGCCAGCAGCCCCCAGGAAGGACTAGCGCCAGATACGCAGTATTTT
TRBJ2-3 NA TRBV11-2 NA CASSSTRDSSTDTQYF TGTGCCAGCAGCTCCACCCGGGACTCAAGCACAGATACGCAGTATTTT